The rows below give T cell receptor beta chains drawn from one sample of a study of glioma-infiltrating T cells after dendritic cell vaccination. The assay was immunoSEQ multiplex PCR, and TCRdb's table has in-frame clones only and misses some. The sample shows roughly 100,000 clones, about 90% of them seen only once. This material consisted of blood, taken after dendritic cell vaccination. These receptors originate from a human donor with glioblastoma. CDR3s include the opening cysteine and the closing phenylalanine or tryptophan. The D gene is left open where the match is weak. The size entry is marked missing in some rows and otherwise reads once, few, many or a size class.

j_gene: TRBJ2-2
abundance: NA
v_gene: TRBV2
d_gene: TRBD1
CDR3aa: CASRADRGIPGELFF
CDR3nt: TGTGCCAGCAGGGCGGACAGGGGGATTCCCGGGGAGCTGTTTTTT

j_gene: TRBJ2-1
abundance: NA
v_gene: TRBV29-1
d_gene: TRBD2
CDR3aa: CSVETQGLNTEQFF
CDR3nt: TGCAGCGTTGAAACTCAGGGACTAAATACTGAGCAGTTCTTC

j_gene: TRBJ1-1
abundance: once
v_gene: TRBV30
d_gene: TRBD1
CDR3aa: CAWSRQGEAFF
CDR3nt: TGTGCCTGGAGTAGACAGGGTGAAGCTTTCTTT

j_gene: TRBJ2-7
abundance: NA
v_gene: TRBV7-3
d_gene: NA
CDR3aa: CASSPNSYEQYF
CDR3nt: TGTGCCAGCAGCCCCAACTCCTACGAGCAGTACTTC

j_gene: TRBJ1-2
abundance: NA
v_gene: TRBV10-3
d_gene: TRBD1
CDR3aa: CAISAGTGYGYTF
CDR3nt: TGTGCCATCAGCGCCGGGACAGGATATGGCTACACCTTC

j_gene: TRBJ1-4
abundance: NA
v_gene: TRBV7-9
d_gene: NA
CDR3aa: CASSLGDRSSNEKLFF
CDR3nt: TGTGCCAGCAGCTTAGGTGATAGAAGTTCTAATGAAAAACTGTTTTTT

j_gene: TRBJ2-2
abundance: NA
v_gene: TRBV29-1
d_gene: TRBD1
CDR3aa: CSVGHEGAGGELFF
CDR3nt: TGCAGCGTTGGGCACGAGGGGGCGGGCGGGGAGCTGTTTTTT

j_gene: TRBJ2-3
abundance: NA
v_gene: TRBV10-3
d_gene: TRBD1
CDR3aa: CAMKKEWQGAADTQYF
CDR3nt: TGTGCCATGAAGAAGGAGTGGCAGGGGGCGGCAGATACGCAGTATTTT

j_gene: TRBJ1-1
abundance: once
v_gene: TRBV6-1
d_gene: NA
CDR3aa: CASSWGPGGNTEAFF
CDR3nt: TGTGCCAGCAGCTGGGGACCCGGGGGGAACACTGAAGCTTTCTTT

j_gene: TRBJ1-1
abundance: few
v_gene: TRBV4-1
d_gene: TRBD1
CDR3aa: CASSPSYRGRTEAFF
CDR3nt: TGCGCCAGCAGCCCCTCATACAGGGGGCGCACTGAAGCTTTCTTT

j_gene: TRBJ1-3
abundance: NA
v_gene: TRBV5-1
d_gene: NA
CDR3aa: CASSLATGNTIYF
CDR3nt: TGCGCCAGCAGCTTGGCTACTGGAAACACCATATATTTT

j_gene: TRBJ2-5
abundance: NA
v_gene: TRBV9
d_gene: TRBD2
CDR3aa: CASSVATSGSLGTQYF
CDR3nt: TGTGCCAGCAGCGTCGCCACTAGCGGGTCTTTAGGAACCCAGTACTTC

j_gene: TRBJ2-1
abundance: NA
v_gene: TRBV19
d_gene: TRBD2
CDR3aa: CASSDKTSGHYYNEQFF
CDR3nt: TGTGCCAGTAGTGACAAGACTAGCGGGCACTATTACAATGAGCAGTTCTTC

j_gene: TRBJ1-2
abundance: NA
v_gene: TRBV5-1
d_gene: NA
CDR3aa: CASSSSSRGAYGYTF
CDR3nt: TGCGCCAGCAGCTCGAGTAGCAGGGGCGCATATGGCTACACCTTC